The 18 T cell receptor beta chains below were found in one sample sequenced in a study of glioma-infiltrating T cells. Amplification of TCR alpha and beta CDR3 regions from RNA used iRepertoire nested multiplex PCR. TCRdb reanalysed the multiplex PCR reads using MiXCR and keeps one entry per CDR3 protein. The sample lists about 110,000 distinct CDR3 sequences; 25% were seen once. The material sequenced was glioma tissue, nonneoplastic brain tissue, or PBMCs (not recorded which). The receptors originated from a human donor with low-grade glioma or glioblastoma, undergoing nonglioma brain surgery, or in good health (not recorded which).

Of note for this clonotype: With a much larger clone just one base away, this may be a read error. The chain carries TRBV11-2 and TRBJ2-3; tentative D call: TRBD1 (5 bases). The CDR3 length is 18 residues. The germline V gene encodes CDR1 SGHAT and CDR2 FQNNGV. CDR3: CASSSVNQSDNSTDAQYF. The DNA for the CDR3 is TGTGCCAGCAGCTCAGTCAACCAATCGGACAATAGCACAGATGCGCAGTATTTT. Looking up the rest from reference TRBV11-2 and TRBJ2-3 gives the full variable domain: EAGVAQSPRYKIIEKRQSVAFWCNPISGHATLYWYQQILGQGPKLLIQFQNNGVVDDSQLPKDRFSAERLKGVDSTLKIQPAKLEDSAVYLCASSSVNQSDNSTDAQYFGPGTRLTVL.

The sample holds many counts of this clonotype. V and J are TRBV6-2 or TRBV6-3 and TRBJ2-7; 9 nucleotides line up with TRBD1. This CDR3 comprises 15 residues. V gave up 5 bases and J gave up 5 bases; unmatched junction bases: 10. Germline V gives CDR1 MNHEY, CDR2 SVGEGT. CDR3 amino acids: CASSGQGRPWNEQYF. CDR3 nucleotide sequence: TGTGCCAGCAGTGGACAGGGGAGGCCTTGGAACGAGCAGTACTTC.

In regard to this clonotype: This may come from a read error, since a much larger clone is one base off. Given the absence of the conserved phenylalanine or tryptophan at the CDR3 end, a read error is likely. V usage is TRBV5-5 and J usage is TRBJ1-1; D is uncertain. CDR1 and CDR2 from the germline V gene are SGHKS and YYEKEE (reference sequence). This CDR3 region has 14 residues. V was cut by 0 bases and J by 0 bases, with 6 bases left in between. Written as DNA, the CDR3 is TGTGCCAGCAGCTTGGTACAAATGAACACTGAAGCTTTCCTT. Its translation: CASSLVQMNTEAFL.

On this clonotype: A much more abundant neighbour one base away suggests this may be a read error. The chain uses TRBV19 and TRBJ1-1; D perhaps matches TRBD1 (5 bases). Per germline, CDR1 LNHDA and CDR2 SQIVND (reference sequence). The CDR3 has 15 residues. CDR3 coding DNA: TGTGCCAGTAGTATAGGTTCGGCGGGGACCACTGAAGCTTCCTTT. Protein product: CASSIGSAGTTEASF. The whole variable domain, filled in from reference TRBV19 and TRBJ1-1, reads DGGITQSPKYLFRKEGQNVTLSCEQNLNHDAMYWYRQDPGQGLRLIYYSQIVNDFQKGDIAEGYSVSREKKESFPLTVTSAQKNPTAFYLCASSIGSAGTTEASFGQGTRLTVV.

Many counts were recorded for this clonotype. The gene calls are TRBV20-1 and TRBJ2-7; a weak D match, TRBD2 (5 bases). The CDR3 spans 14 residues. Germline loops: CDR1 DFQATT, CDR2 SNEGSKA (reference sequence). Trimming removed 2 bases from V and 4 bases from J, with 15 bases in between. The CDR3 DNA is TGCAGTGCTAGACAGGCCAGCGGAGGATACGAGCAGTACTTC. Translated, it gives CSARQASGGYEQYF.

On this clonotype: This may come from a read error, since a much larger clone is one base off. The genes are TRBV18 and TRBJ2-1; D might be TRBD2 (7 bases). The V gene lost 0 bases and the J gene lost 9 bases, with 18 bases spanning the gap. The CDR3 consists of 16 residues. CDR1 and CDR2 (germline): KGHSH, LQKENI. The CDR3 region is CASSPPVRGGAGEQFF. The DNA of the CDR3 is TGTGCCAGCTCACCACCGGTAAGAGGGGGGGCCGGTGAGCAGTTCTTC.

In its sample, this clonotype was seen many times. The V and J genes are TRBV6-1 and TRBJ2-7, with D possibly matching TRBD1 (6 bases). The CDR3 has 12 residues. Germline V lookup: CDR1 MNHNS, CDR2 SASEGT. V lost 6 bases and J 2 bases, leaving 8 bases between the germline ends. CDR3 sequence reads: CASRGQTYEQYF. The CDR3 region has the DNA TGTGCCAGCAGAGGACAGACCTACGAGCAGTACTTC.

V usage is TRBV7-2 and J usage is TRBJ1-1; D is unresolved. The CDR3 runs 13 residues. Germline values: CDR1 SGHTA, CDR2 FQGNSA. Trimming stripped 7 bases from V and 1 base from J, with 10 bases between. The CDR3 sequence: CASNRRKNTEAFF. The CDR3 nucleotides read TGTGCCAGCAATCGACGGAAGAACACTGAAGCTTTCTTT.

This clonotype was counted at least ten times. This sequence joins TRBV20-1 and TRBJ1-1; D is perhaps TRBD1 (6 bases). The germline gives CDR1 DFQATT, CDR2 SNEGSKA (reference sequence). This CDR3 spans 17 amino acids. The V end was cut by 5 bases, the J end by 3 bases, with 25 bases between. CDR3 region: CSAFPLLALPGDTEAFF. Written as DNA, the CDR3 is TGCAGTGCTTTTCCCCTCTTGGCTCTCCCAGGGGACACTGAAGCTTTCTTT.

At least ten counts were recorded for this clonotype. The chain recombines TRBV29-1 with TRBJ1-1, with D possibly being TRBD1 (6 bases). Trimming removed 7 bases from V and 7 bases from J, with 19 bases in between. This CDR3 is 13 amino acids long. Germline CDR1 is SQVTM and CDR2 is ANQGSEA. CDR3 region: CSARTANLREAFF. The CDR3 nucleotides are TGCAGCGCTAGGACAGCGAATCTCCGTGAAGCTTTCTTT.

About this clonotype itself: The germline gene is not matched at one end of the junction; a read error may be the cause. The chain has TRBV6-2 or TRBV6-3 and TRBJ2-7, with 8 bases matching TRBD1. Germline V lookup: CDR1 MNHEY, CDR2 SVGEGT. The CDR3 extends over 14 amino acids. The CDR3: CASQDRGTSYKQYF. In DNA, the CDR3 is TGTGCTAGCCAAGACAGGGGAACTTCCTACAAGCAGTACTTC.

Ten or more counts support this clonotype. The V call is TRBV6-6, the J call TRBJ2-1; D possibly corresponds to TRBD2 (7 bases). The germline V gene has CDR1 MNHNY and CDR2 SVGAGI (reference sequence). The CDR3 runs to 15 residues. With 0 bases removed from V and 7 bases from J, the gap between germline ends came to 13 bases. The CDR3 protein is CASSYSGGGQNEQFF. CDR3 in DNA: TGTGCCAGCAGTTACTCAGGGGGAGGGCAGAATGAGCAGTTCTTC.

The genes are TRBV7-7 and TRBJ1-6, with D uncertain. V was cut by 6 bases and J by 4 bases, with 10 bases left in between. There are 14 residues in the CDR3. Germline V gives CDR1 SSHAT, CDR2 FNYEAQ (reference sequence). CDR3 DNA sequence: TGTGCCAGCAGGGGCATGGAGTATAATTCACCCCTCCACTTT. It codes for CASRGMEYNSPLHF.

Ten or more counts support this clonotype. One end of the junction varies from germline; a read error may be responsible. This sequence joins TRBV6-2 or TRBV6-3 and TRBJ2-1; a possible D gene is TRBD2 (6 bases). Germline V CDR1 and CDR2: MNHEY, SVGEGT. This CDR3 is 13 amino acids long. The CDR3 nucleotides are TGTTCCAGCGCAGCGGGCCAGTTTAATGAGCATTTCTTC. Amino acids: CSSAAGQFNEHFF.

This clonotype occurred many times. The chain recombines TRBV10-3 with TRBJ2-3; 7 bases match TRBD1. With 2 bases clipped from V and 5 bases from J, the junction kept 19 bases outside the gene matches. The CDR3 is 19 amino acids. CDR1 ENHRY and CDR2 SYGVKD come from the germline V gene. The CDR3 loop is CAISERGTGQENSVDTQYF. CDR3 DNA: TGTGCCATCAGTGAGAGAGGTACAGGACAGGAGAATTCCGTAGATACGCAGTATTTT.

This clonotype was observed at least ten times. The chain has TRBV12-3 or TRBV12-4 and TRBJ2-7; D unclear. The CDR3 runs 14 residues. The V end lost 1 base, the J end lost 2 bases, and 9 bases lay between the germline ends. CDR3 bases: TGTGCCAGCAGTTTAGGACCTTCCACCTACGAGCAGTACTTC. Translation: CASSLGPSTYEQYF.

This clonotype came up many times. The genes are TRBV20-1 and TRBJ1-5; unclear D gene. From germline, CDR1 is DFQATT and CDR2 SNEGSKA (reference sequence). The germline V and J ends were trimmed by 1 base and 4 bases, with 8 bases remaining between them. The CDR3 spans 13 residues. The CDR3 sequence is CSARVSRNQPQHF. CDR3 DNA: TGCAGTGCTAGAGTGTCGAGGAATCAGCCCCAGCATTTT.

This clonotype was recorded many times. The chain couples TRBV4-3 to TRBJ2-7, with D possibly called TRBD1 or TRBD2 (5 bases each). The germline V gene encodes CDR1 LGHNA and CDR2 YSLEER. The CDR3 has 14 residues. V lost 1 base to trimming and J lost 2 bases, with 9 bases between them. The CDR3 DNA is TGCGCCAGCAGCCAAGGACGGGGACCCTACGAGCAGTACTTC. This codes for CASSQGRGPYEQYF.